Below, one T cell receptor (beta chain) is given with its context. Its antigen is as yet unknown. Other DNA variants within this sample encode the same CDR3. The record originates from a study of T cell responses to AZD1222 COVID-19 vaccine. Findings of the study overall: All repertoire sampling was performed exclusively after the peak T cell response. Donors were chiefly white British, with a greater number of females, and clonal diversity was perhaps underestimated. Seropositive status at baseline applied to only six AZD1222 recipients. Targeting of unmutated variant regions was reportedly seen in nearly half of spike-specific TCRs.

Trimming removed 2 bases from V and 7 bases from J, with 9 bases in between. The CDR3 contains 13 residues. Germline CDR1 is MNHEY and CDR2 is SMNVEV (reference sequence). Assay used: immunoSEQ multiplex PCR; TCRdb lists only in-frame clones, some missing. The sample holds roughly 150,000 clones, 90% seen once. The sequence derives from an adult who received the AZD1222 COVID-19 vaccine. Sequencing was performed on peripheral blood, taken 28 days after the second AZD1222 dose. The chain has TRBV27 and TRBJ1-5; no definite D call. The CDR3 DNA follows: TGTGCCAGCAGTTTAAGAGGGAACCAGCCCCAGCATTTT. It codes for CASSLRGNQPQHF.